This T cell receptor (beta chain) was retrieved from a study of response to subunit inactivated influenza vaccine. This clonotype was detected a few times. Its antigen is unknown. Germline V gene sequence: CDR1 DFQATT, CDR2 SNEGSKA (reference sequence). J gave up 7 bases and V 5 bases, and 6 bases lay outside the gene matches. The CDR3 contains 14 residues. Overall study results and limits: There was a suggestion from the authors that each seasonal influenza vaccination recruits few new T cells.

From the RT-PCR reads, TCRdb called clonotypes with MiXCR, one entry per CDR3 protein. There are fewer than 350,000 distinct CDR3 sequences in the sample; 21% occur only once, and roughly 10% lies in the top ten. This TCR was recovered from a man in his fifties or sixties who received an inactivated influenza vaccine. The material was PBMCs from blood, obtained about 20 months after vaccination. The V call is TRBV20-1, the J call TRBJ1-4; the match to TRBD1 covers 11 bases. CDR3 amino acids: CSAVWTGGVEKLFF. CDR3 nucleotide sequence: TGCAGTGCTGTATGGACAGGGGGCGTTGAAAAACTGTTTTTT.